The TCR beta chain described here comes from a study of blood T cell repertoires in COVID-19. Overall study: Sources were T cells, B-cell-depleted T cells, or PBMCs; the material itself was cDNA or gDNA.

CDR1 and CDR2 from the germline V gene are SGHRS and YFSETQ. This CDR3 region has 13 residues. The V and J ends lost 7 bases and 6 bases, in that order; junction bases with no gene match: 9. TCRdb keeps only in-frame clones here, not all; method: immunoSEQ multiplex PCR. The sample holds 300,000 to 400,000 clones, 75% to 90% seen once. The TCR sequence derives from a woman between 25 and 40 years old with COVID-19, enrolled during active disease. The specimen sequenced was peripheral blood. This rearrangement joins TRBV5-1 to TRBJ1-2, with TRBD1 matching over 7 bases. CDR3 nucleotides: TGCGCCAGCGGCCCAGGGGGAAGGGATGGCTACACCTTC. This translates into CASGPGGRDGYTF.